This section outlines one T cell receptor beta chain sequence together with its context. Antigen unknown. This sample was included in a study of T cell responses to AZD1222 COVID-19 vaccine. The germline V gene has CDR1 LGHNA and CDR2 YSLEER. Trimming took off 0 bases at V and 13 bases at J, with 21 bases between the two ends. This CDR3 region has 15 residues. Produced via immunoSEQ multiplex PCR; TCRdb's table is partial and in-frame only. The table lists around 140,000 clones, approximately 91% of them singletons. Second doses that came at about 4 or about 12 weeks were put together. Study-level findings and limits: Among the donors, most were white British and more were female, and clonal diversity was possibly underestimated. Reportedly, nearly half the spike-specific TCRs target unmutated variant regions.

This rearrangement joins TRBV4-3 to TRBJ1-2; D is ambiguous. Material: peripheral blood, obtained 28 days after the second AZD1222 dose. This sequence originates from an adult who received the AZD1222 COVID-19 vaccine. Written as DNA, the CDR3 is TGCGCCAGCAGCCAAGATAGCGGAGGGTGGACGGCGGGCACCTTC. Residues: CASSQDSGGWTAGTF.